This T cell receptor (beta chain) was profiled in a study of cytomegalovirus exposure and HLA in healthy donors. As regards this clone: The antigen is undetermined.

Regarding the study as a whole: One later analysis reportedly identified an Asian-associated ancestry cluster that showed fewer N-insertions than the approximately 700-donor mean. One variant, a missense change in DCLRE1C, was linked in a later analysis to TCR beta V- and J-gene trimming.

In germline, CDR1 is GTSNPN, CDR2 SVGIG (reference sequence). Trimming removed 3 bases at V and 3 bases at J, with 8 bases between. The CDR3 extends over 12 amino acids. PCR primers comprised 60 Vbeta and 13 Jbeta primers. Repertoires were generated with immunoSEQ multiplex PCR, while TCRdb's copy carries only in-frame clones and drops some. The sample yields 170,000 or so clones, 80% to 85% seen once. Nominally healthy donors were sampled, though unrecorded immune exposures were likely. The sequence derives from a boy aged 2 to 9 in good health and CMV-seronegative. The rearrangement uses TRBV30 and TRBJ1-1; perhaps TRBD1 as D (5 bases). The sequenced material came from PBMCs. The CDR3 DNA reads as TGTGCCTGGAGCAGACAGTACACTGAAGCTTTCTTT. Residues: CAWSRQYTEAFF. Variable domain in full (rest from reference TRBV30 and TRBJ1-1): SQTIHQWPATLVQPVGSPLSLECTVEGTSNPNLYWYRQAAGRGLQLLFYSVGIGQISSEVPQNLSASRPQDRQFILSSKKLLLSDSGFYLCAWSRQYTEAFFGQGTRLTVV.